Shown below are 14 T cell receptor beta chains from a single sample sequenced in a study of blood T cell repertoires in COVID-19. The table came from immunoSEQ multiplex PCR; TCRdb's copy has only in-frame clones and leaves some out. Altogether roughly 240,000 clones are present, approximately 84% being singletons, with the ten largest covering 1.9%. Sequencing was performed on peripheral blood. These receptors were taken from an elderly woman with acute or convalescent COVID-19.

V and J are TRBV7-2 and TRBJ1-2; D might be TRBD1 (5 bases). Per germline, CDR1 SGHTA and CDR2 FQGNSA. Trimming took off 1 base at V and 8 bases at J, with 11 bases between the two ends. The CDR3 loop spans 13 amino acids. The CDR3 DNA sequence: TGTGCCAGCAGCTTAGGGGCAGGGCGAGGCTACACCTTC. Translation: CASSLGAGRGYTF. Together with reference TRBV7-2 and TRBJ1-2, the CDR3 gives the full variable domain: GAGVSQSPSNKVTEKGKDVELRCDPISGHTALYWYRQSLGQGLEFLIYFQGNSAPDKSGLPSDRFSAERTGGSVSTLTIQRTQQEDSAVYLCASSLGAGRGYTFGSGTRLTVV.

This rearrangement joins TRBV7-2 to TRBJ2-7; D perhaps matches TRBD2 (5 bases). CDR1 and CDR2 (germline): SGHTA, FQGNSA. Trimming removed 1 base at V and 6 bases at J, with 19 bases between. CDR3 length: 16 residues. CDR3 protein: CASSLGVVRNSGEQYF. The CDR3 DNA reads TGTGCCAGCAGCTTAGGAGTGGTCCGGAACAGCGGCGAGCAGTACTTC.

The V gene is TRBV10-3, the J gene TRBJ2-7; 11 nucleotides align to TRBD1. CDR3 length: 16 residues. Germline-derived CDR1 and CDR2 are ENHRY and SYGVKD. V lost 2 bases to trimming and J lost 2 bases; unmatched junction nucleotides: 5. Here the CDR3 DNA reads TGTGCCATCAGTGAGAATAAGGGACAGGGGGCCTACGAGCAGTACTTC. Its protein product is CAISENKGQGAYEQYF.

The rearrangement joins TRBV5-1 to TRBJ2-7; 10 bases fit TRBD1. CDR3 length: 16 residues. With 4 bases clipped from V and 0 bases from J, the junction kept 7 bases outside the gene matches. Germline V gene lookup returns CDR1 SGHRS and CDR2 YFSETQ. The CDR3 DNA reads TGCGCCAGCAGCGCCGGACAGGGGGTGAGCTCCTACGAGCAGTACTTC. This sequence encodes CASSAGQGVSSYEQYF.

V and J are TRBV18 and TRBJ2-1, with TRBD2 matching 14 bases. Unmatched junction bases numbered 2, after V lost 3 bases and J lost 4 bases. In germline, CDR1 is KGHSH, CDR2 LQKENI. The CDR3 extends over 16 amino acids. In DNA, the CDR3 is TGTGCCAGCTCACCGCGGACTAGCGGGGGGTACAATGAGCAGTTCTTC. Translating gives CASSPRTSGGYNEQFF.

CDR3 DNA: TGTGCCAGCCCGAAGACTAGCGGGGGCCCGGGGACCGGGGAGCTGTTTTTT. This translates into CASPKTSGGPGTGELFF. This chain links TRBV7-8 with TRBJ2-2, with 12 bases aligning to TRBD2. After removal of 8 bases from V and 5 bases from J, the junction contained 12 bases not matched to a gene. Germline lookup yields CDR1 SGHVS and CDR2 FQNEAQ. There are 17 residues in the CDR3.

This clone was recorded a few times. The rearrangement joins TRBV5-4 to TRBJ2-7; D is perhaps TRBD1 (6 bases). Germline lookup yields CDR1 SGHNT and CDR2 YYREEE (reference sequence). The CDR3 contains 13 residues. Deletions cut 4 bases from V and 7 bases from J, with 15 bases between. The CDR3 spells CASSPMQGWEQYF. In nucleotides, the CDR3 is TGTGCCAGCAGCCCAATGCAGGGGTGGGAGCAGTACTTC.

The rearrangement uses TRBV25-1 and TRBJ2-7; D call uncertain. The V gene lost 2 bases and the J gene lost 2 bases, with 13 bases spanning the gap. There are 15 residues in the CDR3. CDR1 MGHDK and CDR2 SYGVNS come from the germline V gene. The CDR3 sequence is CASSESLRATYEQYF. CDR3 bases: TGTGCCAGCAGTGAAAGTTTGAGAGCTACCTACGAGCAGTACTTC.

This clone was seen a handful of times. This chain links TRBV5-5 with TRBJ1-5, with TRBD1 as a possible D gene (6 bases). With 0 bases removed from V and 4 bases from J, the gap between germline ends came to 8 bases. The germline V gene has CDR1 SGHKS and CDR2 YYEKEE (reference sequence). The CDR3 runs 14 residues. Written as DNA, the CDR3 is TGTGCCAGCAGCTTGGGGACAGCAAATCAGCCCCAGCATTTT. The encoded protein is CASSLGTANQPQHF.

This chain connects TRBV4-2 to TRBJ2-2, with TRBD2 identical over 9 bases. Germline lookup yields CDR1 LGHNA and CDR2 YNFKEQ. V shed 0 bases and J 5 bases; nucleotides not matched to a gene: 7. This CDR3 comprises 17 residues. For the CDR3, the DNA is TGTGCCAGCAGCCAAGAAGCCGCGGGGGGGCCAACCGGGGAGCTGTTTTTT. This encodes CASSQEAAGGPTGELFF.

The V call is TRBV11-3, the J call TRBJ1-2; 9 bases align to TRBD1. Unmatched junction bases numbered 0, after V lost 3 bases and J lost 4 bases. In germline, CDR1 is SGHNT, CDR2 YENEEA. This CDR3 has 13 amino acids. CDR3 loop: CASSLTGGYGYTF. For the CDR3, the DNA is TGTGCCAGCAGCTTGACAGGGGGCTATGGCTACACCTTC.

V is TRBV18 and J is TRBJ1-1, with unresolved D. The length of the CDR3 is 16 residues. V lost 4 bases to trimming and J lost 1 base, with 16 bases between them. Germline values: CDR1 KGHSH, CDR2 LQKENI. The CDR3 DNA sequence: TGTGCCAGCTCACTAGGCCGATTTCCAGGGAACACTGAAGCTTTCTTT. Translation: CASSLGRFPGNTEAFF. Filled out from reference TRBV18 and TRBJ1-1, the complete variable domain reads NAGVMQNPRHLVRRRGQEARLRCSPMKGHSHVYWYRQLPEEGLKFMVYLQKENIIDESGMPKERFSAEFPKEGPSILRIQQVVRGDSAAYFCASSLGRFPGNTEAFFGQGTRLTVV.

The chain employs TRBV24-1 and TRBJ2-1, with 11 bases matching TRBD2. The germline gives CDR1 KGHDR, CDR2 SFDVKD. Trimming took 4 bases from V and 3 from J; bases not matched to a gene: 4. The CDR3 contains 16 residues. CDR3 region: CATSESGTSGYNEQFF. In DNA form, the CDR3 reads TGTGCCACCAGTGAATCCGGGACTAGCGGCTACAATGAGCAGTTCTTC.

The chain couples TRBV5-1 to TRBJ1-1; tentatively, D is TRBD1 (6 bases). The length of the CDR3 is 14 residues. Germline V gene lookup returns CDR1 SGHRS and CDR2 YFSETQ. The V end lost 7 bases, the J end lost 1 base, and 14 bases lay between the germline ends. In DNA, the CDR3 is TGCGCCAGCCAAGAGGGGGGGGCGAACACTGAAGCTTTCTTT. It yields the protein CASQEGGANTEAFF.